This T cell receptor beta chain was profiled in a study of cytomegalovirus exposure and HLA in healthy donors. The overall study: Inside one of the first data releases sat about 85 million unique TCRs taken from HLA-typed donors.

PCR primers comprised 60 Vbeta and 13 Jbeta primers. Only in-frame clones appear in the TCRdb table, and some are missing; sequencing was by immunoSEQ multiplex PCR. Here the sample spans some 77,000 clones, roughly 80% being singletons. Germline values: CDR1 MNHEY, CDR2 SVGAGI. This CDR3 comprises 14 residues. Trimming cost V 7 bases and J 4 bases, with 13 bases left between them. This TCR was sampled from a woman aged 40-49 years in good health and CMV-seronegative. The chain couples TRBV6-5 to TRBJ2-2; weak D call: TRBD1 (5 bases). Sequenced: PBMCs. The CDR3 here is CASTPGMVTGELFF. The CDR3 nucleotides read TGTGCCAGCACCCCAGGGATGGTCACCGGGGAGCTGTTTTTT.